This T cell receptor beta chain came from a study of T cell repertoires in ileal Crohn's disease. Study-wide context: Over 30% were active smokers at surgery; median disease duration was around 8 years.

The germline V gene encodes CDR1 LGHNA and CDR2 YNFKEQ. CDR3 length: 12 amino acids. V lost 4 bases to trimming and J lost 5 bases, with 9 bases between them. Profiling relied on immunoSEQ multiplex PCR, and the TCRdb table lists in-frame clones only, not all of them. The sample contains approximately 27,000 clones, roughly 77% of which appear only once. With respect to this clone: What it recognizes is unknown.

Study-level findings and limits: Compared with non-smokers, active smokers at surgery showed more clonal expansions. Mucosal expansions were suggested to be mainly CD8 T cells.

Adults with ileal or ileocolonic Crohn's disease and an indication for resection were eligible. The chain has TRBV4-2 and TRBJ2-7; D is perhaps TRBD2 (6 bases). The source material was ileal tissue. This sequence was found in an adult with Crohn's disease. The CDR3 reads CASSRSGDEQYF. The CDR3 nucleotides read TGTGCCAGCAGCCGGTCGGGAGACGAGCAGTACTTC.